These T cell receptor beta chains were read from a single sample in a study of CD8 T cells in Susac syndrome. MiXCR, run by TCRdb on the immunoSEQ multiplex PCR reads, gives a single entry per CDR3 protein. The sample lists more than 90,000 distinct CDR3 sequences, 85% to 95% occurring once. The specimen was CD4+ T cells from PBMCs. The source is a human donor with multiple sclerosis. CDR3s include the opening cysteine and the closing phenylalanine or tryptophan. D genes are given only for firm matches. Expanded clones get a size class; other rows say once, few or many, or leave the size out.

. TRBJ1-2 . 16 TRBV6-1 CASSEAMVRRNYGYTF TGTGCCAGCAGTGAAGCTATGGTCAGACGGAACTATGGCTACACCTTC
. TRBJ2-3 . 16 TRBV7-3 CASSLGAPNRADTQYF TGTGCCAGCAGCTTAGGGGCACCTAATAGGGCGGATACGCAGTATTTT
. TRBJ1-1 . 13 TRBV3-1 CASSPSFGTEAFF TGTGCCAGCAGCCCGAGTTTCGGCACTGAAGCTTTCTTT
TRBD1 TRBJ1-2 . 14 TRBV29-1 CSVTWGQGGYGYTF TGCAGCGTGACCTGGGGACAGGGGGGCTATGGCTACACCTTC
TRBD1 TRBJ1-4 . 14 TRBV11-2 CASRSNRGGEKLFF TGTGCCAGCAGATCGAACAGGGGGGGTGAAAAACTGTTTTTT
. TRBJ2-2 . 13 TRBV2 CASKSLRAGELFF TGTGCCAGCAAGTCGTTGAGGGCCGGGGAGCTGTTTTTT
TRBD1 TRBJ2-7 . 15 TRBV9 CASSDGTGGWYEQYF TGTGCCAGCAGCGACGGGACAGGGGGCTGGTACGAGCAGTACTTC
. TRBJ1-2 . 14 TRBV3-1 CASSRPTGLHGYTF TGTGCCAGCAGCCGTCCTACAGGGTTACATGGCTACACCTTC
. TRBJ2-5 . 13 TRBV7-2 CASSSRLEETQYF TGTGCCAGCAGCTCAAGGCTAGAAGAGACCCAGTACTTC
. TRBJ2-2 once 15 TRBV28 CASSFLSQGTGELFF TGTGCCAGCAGTTTCCTGTCTCAGGGGACCGGGGAGCTGTTTTTT
. TRBJ2-7 . 11 TRBV5-1 CASSLLHEQYF TGCGCCAGCAGCTTGCTCCACGAGCAGTACTTC
. TRBJ1-3 . 16 TRBV2 CASSGFRDLGGNTIYF TGTGCCAGCAGTGGGTTTAGAGATCTCGGGGGAAACACCATATATTTT
TRBD1 TRBJ1-1 once 15 TRBV6-5 CASSSGTGTYTEAFF TGTGCCAGCAGTAGTGGGACAGGGACTTACACTGAAGCTTTCTTT
TRBD2 TRBJ2-2 . 15 TRBV5-4 CASSLASGFTGELFF TGTGCCAGCAGCTTGGCTAGCGGATTCACCGGGGAGCTGTTTTTT